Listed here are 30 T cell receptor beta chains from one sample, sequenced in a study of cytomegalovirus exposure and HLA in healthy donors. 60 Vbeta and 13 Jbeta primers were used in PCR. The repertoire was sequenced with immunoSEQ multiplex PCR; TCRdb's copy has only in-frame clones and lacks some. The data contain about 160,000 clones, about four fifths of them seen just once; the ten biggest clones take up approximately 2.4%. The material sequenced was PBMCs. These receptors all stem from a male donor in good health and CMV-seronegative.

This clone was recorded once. The CDR3 region is CASSLPHAGQETQYF. The CDR3 region has the DNA TGTGCCAGCAGCTTACCCCATGCGGGGCAAGAGACCCAGTACTTC. This chain joins TRBV7-2 and TRBJ2-5, with a weak D call TRBD2 (6 bases). V shed 2 bases and J shed 2 bases, with 12 bases lying between them. This CDR3 region has 15 residues. CDR1 SGHTA and CDR2 FQGNSA come from the germline V gene.

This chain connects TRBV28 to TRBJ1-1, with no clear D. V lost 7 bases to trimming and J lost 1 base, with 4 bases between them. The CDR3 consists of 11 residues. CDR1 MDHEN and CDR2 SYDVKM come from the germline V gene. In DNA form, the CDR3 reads TGTGCCAGCATCGGGAACACTGAAGCTTTCTTT. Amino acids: CASIGNTEAFF.

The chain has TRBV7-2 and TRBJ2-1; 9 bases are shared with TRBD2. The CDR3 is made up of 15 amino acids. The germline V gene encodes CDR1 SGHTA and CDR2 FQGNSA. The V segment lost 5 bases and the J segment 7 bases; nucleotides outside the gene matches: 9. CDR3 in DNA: TGTGCCAGCAGCCCCGGGACTAGCTTCGATAATGAGCAGTTCTTC. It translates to CASSPGTSFDNEQFF.

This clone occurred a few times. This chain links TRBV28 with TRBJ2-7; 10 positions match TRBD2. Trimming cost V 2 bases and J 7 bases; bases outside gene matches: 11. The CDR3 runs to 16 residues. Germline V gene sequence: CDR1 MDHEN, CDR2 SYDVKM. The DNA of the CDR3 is TGTGCCAGCAGTTTAAATATCGAGCGGGGGGGATATGAGCAGTACTTC. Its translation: CASSLNIERGGYEQYF.

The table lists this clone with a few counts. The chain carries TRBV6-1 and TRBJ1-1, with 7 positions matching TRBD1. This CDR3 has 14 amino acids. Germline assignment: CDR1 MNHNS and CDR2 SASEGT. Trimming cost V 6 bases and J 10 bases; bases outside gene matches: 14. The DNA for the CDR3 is TGTGCCAGCAGCCCCGGGACAGAGAATGAGATAGCTTTCTTT. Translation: CASSPGTENEIAFF.

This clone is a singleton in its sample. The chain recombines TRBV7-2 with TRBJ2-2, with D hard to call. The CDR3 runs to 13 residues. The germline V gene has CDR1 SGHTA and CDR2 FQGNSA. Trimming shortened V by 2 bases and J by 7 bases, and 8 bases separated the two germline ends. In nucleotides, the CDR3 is TGTGCCAGCAGCTTACTTGAGGTCGGGGAGCTGTTTTTT. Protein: CASSLLEVGELFF.

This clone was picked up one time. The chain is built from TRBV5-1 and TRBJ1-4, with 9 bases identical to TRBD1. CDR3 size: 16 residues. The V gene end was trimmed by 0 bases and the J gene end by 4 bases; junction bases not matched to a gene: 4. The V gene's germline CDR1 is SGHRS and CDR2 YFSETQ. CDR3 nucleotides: TGCGCCAGCAGCTTGGTACAGGGGGCCCTTAATGAAAAACTGTTTTTT. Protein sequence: CASSLVQGALNEKLFF.

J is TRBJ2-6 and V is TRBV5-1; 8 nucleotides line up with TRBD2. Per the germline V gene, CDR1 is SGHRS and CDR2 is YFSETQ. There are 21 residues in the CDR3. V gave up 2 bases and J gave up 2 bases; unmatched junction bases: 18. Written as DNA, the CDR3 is TGCGCCAGCAGCTTAACCACGCCCTCGGCTAGCGGGTCTACTGGGGCCAACGTCCTGACTTTC. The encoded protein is CASSLTTPSASGSTGANVLTF.

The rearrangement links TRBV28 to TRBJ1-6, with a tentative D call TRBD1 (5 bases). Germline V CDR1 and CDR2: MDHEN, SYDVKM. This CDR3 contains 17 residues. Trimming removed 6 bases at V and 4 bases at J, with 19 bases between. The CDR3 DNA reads TGTGCCAGCAGCCTCCCGGGGGGTAGACTTTATAATTCACCCCTCCACTTT. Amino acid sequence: CASSLPGGRLYNSPLHF.

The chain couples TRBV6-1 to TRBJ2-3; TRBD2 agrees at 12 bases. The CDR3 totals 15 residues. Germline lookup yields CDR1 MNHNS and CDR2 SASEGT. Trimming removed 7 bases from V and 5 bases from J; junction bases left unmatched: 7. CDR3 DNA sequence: TGTGCCAGCACTCCACTAGCGGGGGGTTTAGATACGCAGTATTTT. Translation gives CASTPLAGGLDTQYF.

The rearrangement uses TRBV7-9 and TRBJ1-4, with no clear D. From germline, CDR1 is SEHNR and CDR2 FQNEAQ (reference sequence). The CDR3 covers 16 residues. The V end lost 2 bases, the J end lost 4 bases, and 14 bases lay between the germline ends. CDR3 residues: CASSLLEGRGNEKLFF. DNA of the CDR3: TGTGCCAGCAGCTTATTGGAGGGCCGGGGTAATGAAAAACTGTTTTTT.

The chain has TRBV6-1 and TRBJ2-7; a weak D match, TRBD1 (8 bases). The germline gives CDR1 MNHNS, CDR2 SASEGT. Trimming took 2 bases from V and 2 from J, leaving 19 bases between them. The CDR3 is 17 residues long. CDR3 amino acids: CASSEYWGGTGTYEQYF. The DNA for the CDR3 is TGTGCCAGCAGTGAATATTGGGGGGGGACAGGAACCTACGAGCAGTACTTC.

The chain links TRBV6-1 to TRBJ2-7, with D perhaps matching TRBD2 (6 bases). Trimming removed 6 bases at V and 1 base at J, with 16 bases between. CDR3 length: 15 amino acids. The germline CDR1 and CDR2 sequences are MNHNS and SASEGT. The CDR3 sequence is CASRRWGTVSYEQYF. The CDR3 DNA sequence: TGTGCCAGCAGGCGGTGGGGGACTGTGTCCTACGAGCAGTACTTC.

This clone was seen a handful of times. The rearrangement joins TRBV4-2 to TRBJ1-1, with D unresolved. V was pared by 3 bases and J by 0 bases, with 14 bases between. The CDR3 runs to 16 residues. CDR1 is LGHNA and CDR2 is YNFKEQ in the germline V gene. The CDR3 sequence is CASSQPDLTVNTEAFF. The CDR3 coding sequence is TGTGCCAGCAGCCAGCCTGACTTAACGGTGAACACTGAAGCTTTCTTT.

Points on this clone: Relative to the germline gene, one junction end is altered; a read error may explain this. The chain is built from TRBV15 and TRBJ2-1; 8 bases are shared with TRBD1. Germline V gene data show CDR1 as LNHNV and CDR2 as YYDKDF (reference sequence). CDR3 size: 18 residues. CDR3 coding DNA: TGTGCCATCAGCAGAGAACGATTTGCAGGGGGCGAAAGAAGGCGTCAGTTCTTC. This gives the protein CAISRERFAGGERRRQFF.

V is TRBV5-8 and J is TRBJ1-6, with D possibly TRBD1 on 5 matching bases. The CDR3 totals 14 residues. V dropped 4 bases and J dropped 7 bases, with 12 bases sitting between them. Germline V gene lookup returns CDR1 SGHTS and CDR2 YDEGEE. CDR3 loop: CASSPGTANSPLHF. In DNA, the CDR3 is TGTGCCAGCAGCCCTGGGACTGCAAATTCACCCCTCCACTTT. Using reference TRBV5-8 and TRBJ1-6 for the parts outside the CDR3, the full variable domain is EAGVTQSPTHLIKTRGQQATLRCSPISGHTSVYWYQQALGLGLQFLLWYDEGEERNRGNFPPRFSGRQFPNYSSELNVNALELEDSALYLCASSPGTANSPLHFGNGTRLTVT.

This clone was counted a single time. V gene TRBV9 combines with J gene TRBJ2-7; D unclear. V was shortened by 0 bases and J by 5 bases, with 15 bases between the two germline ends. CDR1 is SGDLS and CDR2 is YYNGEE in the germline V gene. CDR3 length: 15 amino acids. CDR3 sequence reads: CASSVEIRLVHEQYF. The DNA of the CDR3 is TGTGCCAGCAGCGTAGAAATCCGCTTAGTCCACGAGCAGTACTTC.

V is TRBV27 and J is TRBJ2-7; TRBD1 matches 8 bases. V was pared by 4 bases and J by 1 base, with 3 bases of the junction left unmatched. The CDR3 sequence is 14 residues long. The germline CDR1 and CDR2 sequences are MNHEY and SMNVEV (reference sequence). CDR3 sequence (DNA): TGTGCCAGCAGTTCAACAGGGGGATCCTACGAGCAGTACTTC. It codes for CASSSTGGSYEQYF.

The CDR3 DNA follows: TGCGCCAGTAGACTAGCGGGGGCCCCAGATACGCAGTATTTT. This gives the protein CASRLAGAPDTQYF. The chain has TRBV5-1 and TRBJ2-3; TRBD2 matches 12 bases. Germline-derived CDR1 and CDR2 are SGHRS and YFSETQ. The junction had 5 bases not matched to a gene; V was cut back by 8 bases and J by 4 bases. The CDR3 consists of 14 residues.

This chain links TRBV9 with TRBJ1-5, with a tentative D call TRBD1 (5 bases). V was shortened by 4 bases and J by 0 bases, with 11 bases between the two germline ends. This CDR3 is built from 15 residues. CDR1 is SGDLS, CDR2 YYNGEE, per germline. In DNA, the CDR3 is TGTGCCAGCAGCCAGGGTCCGGATAGCAATCAGCCCCAGCATTTT. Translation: CASSQGPDSNQPQHF.

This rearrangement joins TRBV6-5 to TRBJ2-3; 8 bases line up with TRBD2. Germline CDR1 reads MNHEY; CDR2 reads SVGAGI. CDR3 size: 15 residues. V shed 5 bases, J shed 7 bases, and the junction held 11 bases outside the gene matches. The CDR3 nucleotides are TGTGCCAGCAGTCCGGGAGGGCAGGTCGGTAATACGCAGTATTTT. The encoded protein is CASSPGGQVGNTQYF.

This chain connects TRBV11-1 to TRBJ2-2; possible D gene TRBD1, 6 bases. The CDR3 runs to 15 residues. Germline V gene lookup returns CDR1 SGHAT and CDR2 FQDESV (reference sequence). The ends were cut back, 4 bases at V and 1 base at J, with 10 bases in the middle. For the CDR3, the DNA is TGTGCCAGCAGCTCCTGGGACAAGAACACCGGGGAGCTGTTTTTT. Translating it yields CASSSWDKNTGELFF.

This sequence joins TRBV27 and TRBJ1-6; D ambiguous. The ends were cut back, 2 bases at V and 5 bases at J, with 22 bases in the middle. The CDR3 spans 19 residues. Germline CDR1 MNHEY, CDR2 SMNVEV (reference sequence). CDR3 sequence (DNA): TGTGCCAGCAGTTTAAGTTCCTCGAAGACCAGGACTGATAATTCACCCCTCCACTTT. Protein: CASSLSSSKTRTDNSPLHF.

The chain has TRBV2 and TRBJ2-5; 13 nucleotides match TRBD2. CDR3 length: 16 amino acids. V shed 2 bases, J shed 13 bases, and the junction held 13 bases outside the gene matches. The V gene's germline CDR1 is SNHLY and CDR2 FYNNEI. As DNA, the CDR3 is TGTGCCAGCAGTGAAATTAGAACTAGCGGGGGGGTTCTCCGGTACTTC. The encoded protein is CASSEIRTSGGVLRYF.

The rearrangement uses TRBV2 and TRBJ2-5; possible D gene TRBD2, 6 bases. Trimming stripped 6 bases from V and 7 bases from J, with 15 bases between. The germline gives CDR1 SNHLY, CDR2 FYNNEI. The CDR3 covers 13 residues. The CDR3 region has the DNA TGTGCCAGCAGGGGTTGGACTATATCGACCCAGTACTTC. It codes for CASRGWTISTQYF.

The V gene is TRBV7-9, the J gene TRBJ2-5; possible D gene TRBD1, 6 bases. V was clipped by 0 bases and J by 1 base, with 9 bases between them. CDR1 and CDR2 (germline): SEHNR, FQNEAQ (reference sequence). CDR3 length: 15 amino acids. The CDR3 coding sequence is TGTGCCAGCAGCTTAGCTACAGGGCGCCAAGAGACCCAGTACTTC. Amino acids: CASSLATGRQETQYF.

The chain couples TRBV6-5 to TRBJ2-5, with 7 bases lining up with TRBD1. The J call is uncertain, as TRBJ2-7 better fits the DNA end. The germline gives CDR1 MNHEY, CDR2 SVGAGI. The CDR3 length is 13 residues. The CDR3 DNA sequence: TGTGCCAGCAGTTACGGGGACAGCTACGAGCAGTACTTC. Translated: CASSYGDSYEQYF.

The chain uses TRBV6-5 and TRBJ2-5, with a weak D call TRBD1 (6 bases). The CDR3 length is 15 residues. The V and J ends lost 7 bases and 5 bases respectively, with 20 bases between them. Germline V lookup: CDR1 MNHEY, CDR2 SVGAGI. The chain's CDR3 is CASNGVGQGWETQYF. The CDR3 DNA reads TGTGCCAGCAATGGCGTAGGGCAGGGGTGGGAGACCCAGTACTTC.

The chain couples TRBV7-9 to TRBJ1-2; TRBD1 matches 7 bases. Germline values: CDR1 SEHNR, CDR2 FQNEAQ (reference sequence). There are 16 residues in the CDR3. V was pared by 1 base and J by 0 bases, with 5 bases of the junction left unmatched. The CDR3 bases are TGTGCCAGCAGCTTAGGGCAGGGGGTAGCTAACTATGGCTACACCTTC. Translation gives CASSLGQGVANYGYTF.

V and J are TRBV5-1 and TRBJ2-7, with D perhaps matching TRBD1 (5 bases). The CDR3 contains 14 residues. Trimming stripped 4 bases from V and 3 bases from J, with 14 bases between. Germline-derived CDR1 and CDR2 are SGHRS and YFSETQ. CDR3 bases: TGCGCCAGCAGCGTCCGGAACAGGAGCTACGAGCAGTACTTC. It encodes CASSVRNRSYEQYF.